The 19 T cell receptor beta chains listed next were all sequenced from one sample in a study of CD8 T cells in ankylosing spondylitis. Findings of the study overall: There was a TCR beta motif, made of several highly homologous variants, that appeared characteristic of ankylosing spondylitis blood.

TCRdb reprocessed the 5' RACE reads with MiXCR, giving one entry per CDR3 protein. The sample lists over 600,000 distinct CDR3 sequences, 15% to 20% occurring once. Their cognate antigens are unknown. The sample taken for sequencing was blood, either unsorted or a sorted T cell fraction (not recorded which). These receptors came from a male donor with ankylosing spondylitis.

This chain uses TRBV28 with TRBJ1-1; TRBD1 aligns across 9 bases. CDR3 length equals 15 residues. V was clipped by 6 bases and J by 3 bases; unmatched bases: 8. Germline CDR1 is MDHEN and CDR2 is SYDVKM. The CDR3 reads CASSLTQGAHTEAFF. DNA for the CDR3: TGTGCCAGCAGCCTAACACAGGGGGCGCACACTGAAGCTTTCTTT.

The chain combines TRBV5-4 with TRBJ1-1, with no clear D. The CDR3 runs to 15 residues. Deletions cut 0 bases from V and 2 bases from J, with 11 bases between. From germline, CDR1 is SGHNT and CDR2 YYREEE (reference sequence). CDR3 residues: CASSLGGMRNTEAFF. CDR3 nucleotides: TGTGCCAGCAGCTTGGGGGGTATGCGTAACACTGAAGCTTTCTTT. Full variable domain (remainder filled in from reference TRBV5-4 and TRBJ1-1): ETGVTQSPTHLIKTRGQQVTLRCSSQSGHNTVSWYQQALGQGPQFIFQYYREEENGRGNFPPRFSGLQFPNYSSELNVNALELDDSALYLCASSLGGMRNTEAFFGQGTRLTVV.

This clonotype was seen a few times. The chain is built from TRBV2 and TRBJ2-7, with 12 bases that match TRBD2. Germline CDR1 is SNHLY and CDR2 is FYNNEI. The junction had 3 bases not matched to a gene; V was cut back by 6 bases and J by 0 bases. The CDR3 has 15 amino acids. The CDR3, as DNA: TGTGCCAGCAGCAAGACTAGCGGGAGCTCCTACGAGCAGTACTTC. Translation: CASSKTSGSSYEQYF.

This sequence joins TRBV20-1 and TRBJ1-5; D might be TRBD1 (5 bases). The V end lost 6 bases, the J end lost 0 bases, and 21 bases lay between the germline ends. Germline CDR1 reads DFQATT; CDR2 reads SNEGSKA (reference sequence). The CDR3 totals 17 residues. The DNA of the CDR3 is TGCAGTGCCACATCAGGGATTCGGCCTTATAGCAATCAGCCCCAGCATTTT. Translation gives CSATSGIRPYSNQPQHF.

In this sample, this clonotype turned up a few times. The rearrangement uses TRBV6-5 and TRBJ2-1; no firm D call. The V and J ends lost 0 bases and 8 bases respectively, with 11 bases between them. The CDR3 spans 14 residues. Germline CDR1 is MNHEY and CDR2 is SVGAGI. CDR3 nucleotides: TGTGCCAGCAGTTACTCTGTGAACTTATATGAGCAGTTCTTC. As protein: CASSYSVNLYEQFF.

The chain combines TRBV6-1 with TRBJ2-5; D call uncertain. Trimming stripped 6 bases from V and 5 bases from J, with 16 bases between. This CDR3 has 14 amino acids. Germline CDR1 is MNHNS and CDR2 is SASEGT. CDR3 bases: TGTGCCAGCAGCCTAGACGGAGCTGCGGAGACCCAGTACTTC. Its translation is CASSLDGAAETQYF.

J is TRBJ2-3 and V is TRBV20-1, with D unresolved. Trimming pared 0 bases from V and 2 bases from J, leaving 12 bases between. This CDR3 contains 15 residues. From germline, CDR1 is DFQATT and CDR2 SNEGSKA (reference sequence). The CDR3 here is CSARDLRTFTDTQYF. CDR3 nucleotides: TGCAGTGCTAGAGATCTTAGGACCTTCACAGATACGCAGTATTTT.

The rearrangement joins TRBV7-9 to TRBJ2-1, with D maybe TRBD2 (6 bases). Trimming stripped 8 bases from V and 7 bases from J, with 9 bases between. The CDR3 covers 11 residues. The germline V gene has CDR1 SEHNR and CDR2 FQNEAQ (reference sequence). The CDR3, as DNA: TGTGCCAGCCTCGGGGGAAATGAGCAGTTCTTC. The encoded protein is CASLGGNEQFF.

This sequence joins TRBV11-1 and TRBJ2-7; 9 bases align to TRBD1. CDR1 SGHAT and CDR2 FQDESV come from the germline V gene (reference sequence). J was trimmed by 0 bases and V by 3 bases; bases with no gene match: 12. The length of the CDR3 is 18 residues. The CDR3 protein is CASSLADRGSRSSYEQYF. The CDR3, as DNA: TGTGCCAGCAGCTTGGCGGACAGGGGATCCAGGAGCTCCTACGAGCAGTACTTC.

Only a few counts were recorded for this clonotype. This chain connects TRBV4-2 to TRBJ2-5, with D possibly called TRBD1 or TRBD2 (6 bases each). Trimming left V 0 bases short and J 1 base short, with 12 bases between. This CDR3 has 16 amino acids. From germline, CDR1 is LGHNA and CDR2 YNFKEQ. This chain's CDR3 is CASSQDDGGFQETQYF. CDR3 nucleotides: TGTGCCAGCAGCCAAGACGACGGGGGCTTCCAAGAGACCCAGTACTTC.

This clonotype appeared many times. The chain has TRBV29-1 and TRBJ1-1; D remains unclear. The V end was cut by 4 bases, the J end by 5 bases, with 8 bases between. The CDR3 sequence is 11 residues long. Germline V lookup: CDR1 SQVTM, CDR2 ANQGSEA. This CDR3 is CSVGRGTEAFF. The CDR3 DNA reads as TGCAGCGTTGGACGGGGTACTGAAGCTTTCTTT.

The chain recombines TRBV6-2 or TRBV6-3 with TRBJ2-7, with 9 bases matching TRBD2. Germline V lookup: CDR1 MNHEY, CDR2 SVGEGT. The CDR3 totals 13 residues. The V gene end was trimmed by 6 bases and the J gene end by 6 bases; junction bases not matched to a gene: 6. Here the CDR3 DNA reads TGTGCCAGCAGGCGACTAGCGGACGCCGAGCAGTACTTC. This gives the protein CASRRLADAEQYF.

The chain's CDR3 is CASTRGVREQYF. The CDR3 nucleotides read TGTGCCAGCACCAGGGGAGTCCGCGAGCAGTACTTC. J is TRBJ2-7 and V is TRBV28; D perhaps matches TRBD1 (6 bases). There are 12 residues in the CDR3. CDR1 and CDR2 from the germline V gene are MDHEN and SYDVKM. Trimming stripped 7 bases from V and 6 bases from J, with 13 bases between. Combining the CDR3 with reference TRBV28 and TRBJ2-7 gives the whole variable domain DVKVTQSSRYLVKRTGEKVFLECVQDMDHENMFWYRQDPGLGLRLIYFSYDVKMKEKGDIPEGYSVSREKKERFSLILESASTNQTSMYLCASTRGVREQYFGPGTRLTVT.

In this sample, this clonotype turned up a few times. The CDR3 DNA is TGTGCCAGCCGTGGAGGGGAAGGCAATCAGCCCCAGCATTTT. Translated: CASRGGEGNQPQHF. The chain combines TRBV12-3 or TRBV12-4 with TRBJ1-5, with TRBD1 as a possible D gene (5 bases). Trimming shortened V by 8 bases and J by 2 bases, and 13 bases separated the two germline ends. The CDR3 covers 14 residues.

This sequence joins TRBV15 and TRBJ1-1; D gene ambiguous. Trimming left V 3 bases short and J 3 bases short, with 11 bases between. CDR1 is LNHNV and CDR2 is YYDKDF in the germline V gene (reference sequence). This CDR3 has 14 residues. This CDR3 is CATSRPGEYTEAFF. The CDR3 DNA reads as TGTGCCACCAGCAGGCCGGGAGAATACACTGAAGCTTTCTTT. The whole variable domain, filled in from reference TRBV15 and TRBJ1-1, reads DAMVIQNPRYQVTQFGKPVTLSCSQTLNHNVMYWYQQKSSQAPKLLFHYYDKDFNNEADTPDNFQSRRPNTSFCFLDIRSPGLGDTAMYLCATSRPGEYTEAFFGQGTRLTVV.

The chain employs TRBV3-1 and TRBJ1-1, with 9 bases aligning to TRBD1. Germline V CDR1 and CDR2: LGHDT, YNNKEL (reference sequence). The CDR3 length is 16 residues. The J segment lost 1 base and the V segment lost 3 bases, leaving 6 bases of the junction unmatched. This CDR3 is CASSQSPGQGNTEAFF. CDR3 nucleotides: TGTGCCAGCAGCCAGAGTCCGGGACAGGGGAACACTGAAGCTTTCTTT.

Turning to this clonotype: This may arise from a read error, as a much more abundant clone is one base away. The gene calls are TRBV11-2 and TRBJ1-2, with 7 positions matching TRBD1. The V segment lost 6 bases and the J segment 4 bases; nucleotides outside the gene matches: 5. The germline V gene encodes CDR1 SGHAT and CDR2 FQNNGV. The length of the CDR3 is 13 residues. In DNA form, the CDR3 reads TGTGCCAGCAGTTGGGACAGCGGCTATGGCTACACCTTC. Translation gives CASSWDSGYGYTF.

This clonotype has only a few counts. The CDR3 DNA sequence: TGTGCCAGCAGTCGGACAGGGGCGGGGTATGAGCAGTTCTTC. This encodes CASSRTGAGYEQFF. This sequence joins TRBV12-3 or TRBV12-4 and TRBJ2-1; TRBD1 agrees at 9 bases. The length of the CDR3 is 14 residues. Trimming removed 5 bases from V and 8 bases from J; junction bases left unmatched: 7.

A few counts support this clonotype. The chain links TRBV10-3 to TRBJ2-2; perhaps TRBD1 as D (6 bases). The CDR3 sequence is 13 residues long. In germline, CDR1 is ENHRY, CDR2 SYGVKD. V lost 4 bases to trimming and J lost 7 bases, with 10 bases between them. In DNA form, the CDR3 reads TGTGCCATCAGTGGACAGGTGGACGGGGAGCTGTTTTTT. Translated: CAISGQVDGELFF.